This TCR beta chain was observed in a study of T cells after posttransplantation cyclophosphamide. Sequencing used immunoSEQ multiplex PCR; TCRdb keeps in-frame clones, though not all of them. The sample includes some 16,000 clones, roughly four fifths of them seen just once. Findings and limits, study-wide: TRB overlap between skin or GI tissue T cells and blood was limited. Recipient CMV seropositivity and CMV reactivation strongly tracked TRB clonality. Donor-recipient repertoire similarity was low at 1-2 months, rising over year one.

Comment on this clone: What it recognizes is unknown.

Busulfan-fludarabine conditioning, marrow transplant, and cyclophosphamide on days +3 and +4 were administered. V was pared by 2 bases and J by 0 bases, with 4 bases of the junction left unmatched. The CDR3 has 18 amino acids. Germline V lookup: CDR1 LGHNA, CDR2 YSLEER. The V call is TRBV4-3, the J call TRBJ1-6; 10 bases fit TRBD1. The sequence was obtained from a female patient aged 40-50 years who received an allogeneic stem cell transplant from a related donor, was CMV-positive, and had no GVHD. Certain T cells may be donor cells from the graft. The sample consisted of CD8+ T cells sorted from PBMCs, taken around 2,000 days after a stem cell transplant with posttransplant cyclophosphamide. CDR3 sequence: CASSQTRTGGSYNSPLHF. The CDR3 DNA follows: TGCGCCAGCAGCCAAACTCGGACAGGGGGCTCCTATAATTCACCCCTCCACTTT.